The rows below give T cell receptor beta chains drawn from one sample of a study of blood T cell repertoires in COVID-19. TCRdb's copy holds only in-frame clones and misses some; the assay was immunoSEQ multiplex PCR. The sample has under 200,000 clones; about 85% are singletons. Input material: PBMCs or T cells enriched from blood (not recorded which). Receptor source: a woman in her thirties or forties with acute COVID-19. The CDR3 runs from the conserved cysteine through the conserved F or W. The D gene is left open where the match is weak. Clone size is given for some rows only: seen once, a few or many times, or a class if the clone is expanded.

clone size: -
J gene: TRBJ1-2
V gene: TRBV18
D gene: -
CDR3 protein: CASSTSGALTNYGYTF
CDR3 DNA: TGTGCCAGCTCAACGTCAGGGGCGTTGACTAACTATGGCTACACCTTC

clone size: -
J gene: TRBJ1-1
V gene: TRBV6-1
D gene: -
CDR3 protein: CASSEAGIDTEAFF
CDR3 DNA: TGTGCCAGCAGTGAAGCCGGGATTGACACTGAAGCTTTCTTT

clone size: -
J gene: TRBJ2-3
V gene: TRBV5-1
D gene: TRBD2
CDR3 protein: CASSFGLAGGFTDTQYF
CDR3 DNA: TGCGCCAGCAGCTTCGGACTAGCGGGAGGCTTCACAGATACGCAGTATTTT

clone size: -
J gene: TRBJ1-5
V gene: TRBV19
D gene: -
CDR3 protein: CASSMGTHQPQHF
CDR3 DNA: TGTGCCAGTAGTATGGGGACTCATCAGCCCCAGCATTTT

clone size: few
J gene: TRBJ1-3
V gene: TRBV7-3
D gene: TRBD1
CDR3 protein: CASSEQGGSGNTIYF
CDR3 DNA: TGTGCCAGCAGTGAGCAGGGGGGCTCTGGAAACACCATATATTTT

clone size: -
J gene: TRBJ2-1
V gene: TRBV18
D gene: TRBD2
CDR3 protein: CASSPGTSGRVEQFF
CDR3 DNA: TGTGCCAGCTCACCTGGGACTAGCGGGAGGGTTGAGCAGTTCTTC

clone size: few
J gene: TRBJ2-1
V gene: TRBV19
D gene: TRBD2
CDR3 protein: CASSMSLAVYNEQFF
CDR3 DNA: TGTGCCAGTAGTATGTCACTAGCGGTCTACAATGAGCAGTTCTTC

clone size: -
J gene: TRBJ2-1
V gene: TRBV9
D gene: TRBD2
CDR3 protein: CASGGLARSYNEQFF
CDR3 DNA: TGTGCCAGCGGGGGACTAGCGAGGTCCTACAATGAGCAGTTCTTC

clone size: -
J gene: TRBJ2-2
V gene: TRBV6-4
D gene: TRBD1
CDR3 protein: CASSATGGYTGELFF
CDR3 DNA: TGTGCCAGCAGTGCAACAGGGGGCTACACCGGGGAGCTGTTTTTT

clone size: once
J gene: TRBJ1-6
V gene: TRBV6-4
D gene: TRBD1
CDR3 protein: CASSNGQGDSPLHF
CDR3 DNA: TGTGCCAGCAGTAACGGACAGGGGGACTCACCCCTCCACTTT

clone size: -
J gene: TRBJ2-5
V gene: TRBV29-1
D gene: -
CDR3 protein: CSVEDRGTVQETQYF
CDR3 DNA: TGCAGCGTTGAAGATCGGGGGACAGTTCAAGAGACCCAGTACTTC

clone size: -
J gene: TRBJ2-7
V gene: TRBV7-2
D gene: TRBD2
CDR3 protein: CASSLLGWASGNEQYF
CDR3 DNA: TGTGCCAGCAGCTTATTGGGTTGGGCTAGCGGAAACGAGCAGTACTTC

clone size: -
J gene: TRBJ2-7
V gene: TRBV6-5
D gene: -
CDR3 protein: CASSQGPPYEQYF
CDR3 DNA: TGTGCCAGCAGTCAGGGGCCCCCCTACGAGCAGTACTTC

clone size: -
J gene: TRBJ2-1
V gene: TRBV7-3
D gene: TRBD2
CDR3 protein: CASSGGSSGINEQFF
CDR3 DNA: TGTGCCAGCAGCGGGGGGTCTAGCGGGATCAATGAGCAGTTCTTC

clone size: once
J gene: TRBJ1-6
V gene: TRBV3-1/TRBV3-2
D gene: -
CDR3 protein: CASSQVGAAAYNSPLHF
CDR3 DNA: TGTGCCAGCAGCCAAGTAGGTGCTGCGGCCTATAATTCACCCCTCCACTTT

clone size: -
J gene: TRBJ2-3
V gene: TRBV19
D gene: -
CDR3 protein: CASSIQGLEADTQYF
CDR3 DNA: TGTGCCAGTAGTATCCAGGGTCTAGAGGCAGATACGCAGTATTTT

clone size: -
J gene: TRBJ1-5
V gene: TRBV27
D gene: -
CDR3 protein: CASSDQGVQPQHF
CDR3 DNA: TGTGCCAGCAGTGATCAGGGTGTCCAGCCCCAGCATTTT

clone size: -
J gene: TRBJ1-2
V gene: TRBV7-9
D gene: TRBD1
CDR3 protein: CASSLAVIGQGIPSYGYTF
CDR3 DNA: TGTGCCAGCAGCTTAGCGGTGATTGGACAGGGGATTCCGAGCTATGGCTACACCTTC

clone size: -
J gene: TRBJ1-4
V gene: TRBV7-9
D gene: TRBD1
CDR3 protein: CASSLRQGDEKLFF
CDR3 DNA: TGTGCCAGCAGCTTAAGACAGGGGGACGAAAAACTGTTTTTT

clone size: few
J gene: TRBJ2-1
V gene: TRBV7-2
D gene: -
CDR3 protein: CASSLVSSPNKQFF
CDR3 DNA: TGTGCCAGCAGCTTAGTGTCTAGTCCCAATAAGCAGTTCTTC

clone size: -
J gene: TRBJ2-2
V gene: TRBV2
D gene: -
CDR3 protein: CASSGQPGAGELFF
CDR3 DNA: TGTGCCAGCAGTGGCCAGCCGGGGGCCGGGGAGCTGTTTTTT

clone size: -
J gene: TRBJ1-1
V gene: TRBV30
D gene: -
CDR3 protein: CAWSLQGNTEAFF
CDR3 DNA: TGTGCCTGGAGCCTTCAGGGGAACACTGAAGCTTTCTTT